Following are 10 T cell receptor beta chains from one sample sequenced in a study of graft-versus-host responses after intestinal transplantation (dated by TCRdb to 2020 to 2022). In light of the paper, this sample's time point label describes: cells obtained before transplantation from donor or recipient. No antigen has been identified for these receptors. The method was the immunoSEQ multiplex PCR assay. TCRdb obtained this table from immuneACCESS and retained in-frame rearrangements with V and J assigned. These tables miss some clones; where compared with another copy, unresolved V genes account for less than half of the shortfall, and the remainder is unexplained. A total of about 86,000 clones appear in this sample, more than 85% of them only once. The ten largest clonotypes hold 0.5% of the sample. Sequencing was performed on unstimulated CD8+ T cells sorted from spleen or lymph node cells, taken before intestinal transplant. Receptors originate from a human donor who received an intestinal transplant.

This rearrangement joins TRBV7-9 to TRBJ2-7; 9 bases map to TRBD2. Germline V gene lookup returns CDR1 SEHNR and CDR2 FQNEAQ (reference sequence). The CDR3 is 17 amino acids. V trimming: 4 bases; J trimming: 0 bases; junction bases outside the gene matches: 10. The CDR3 protein is CASSSPPSGVRSYEQYF. The CDR3 DNA reads TGTGCCAGCAGCTCGCCACCTAGCGGGGTTCGCTCCTACGAGCAGTACTTC.

The chain is built from TRBV11-2 and TRBJ2-1, with D tentatively TRBD1 (5 bases). The V end was cut by 1 base, the J end by 4 bases, with 11 bases between. Germline V CDR1 and CDR2: SGHAT, FQNNGV. The length of the CDR3 is 15 residues. CDR3 DNA: TGTGCCAGCAGCTTAGTAAGGGGTGCTTACAATGAGCAGTTCTTC. Its translation is CASSLVRGAYNEQFF.

V and J are TRBV4-1 and TRBJ2-7, with 11 bases lining up with TRBD2. J gave up 4 bases and V 4 bases, and 3 bases lay outside the gene matches. This CDR3 spans 14 amino acids. The germline V gene encodes CDR1 MGHRA and CDR2 YSYEKL. The CDR3, as DNA: TGCGCCAGCAGCCTGTCTAGCGGGAGGTACGAGCAGTACTTC. Its protein product is CASSLSSGRYEQYF.

This clone has only one observation. The chain has TRBV5-1 and TRBJ1-2; 12 nucleotides line up with TRBD1. The CDR3 is 15 amino acids. The germline gives CDR1 SGHRS, CDR2 YFSETQ. The ends lost 4 bases at V and 4 bases at J; junction bases unmatched: 5. The CDR3 sequence: CASSAGDRGPYGYTF. Written as DNA, the CDR3 is TGCGCCAGCAGCGCCGGGGACAGGGGGCCCTATGGCTACACCTTC.

V usage is TRBV7-2 and J usage is TRBJ2-7, with D possibly TRBD1 on 5 matching bases. V was trimmed by 4 bases and J by 3 bases, leaving 16 bases between them. Germline-derived CDR1 and CDR2 are SGHTA and FQGNSA. This CDR3 has 15 amino acids. The CDR3 nucleotides read TGTGCCAGCAGCTCCTTCACAGGAAAGGGCTACGAGCAGTACTTC. Protein product: CASSSFTGKGYEQYF. The whole variable domain, filled in from reference TRBV7-2 and TRBJ2-7, reads GAGVSQSPSNKVTEKGKDVELRCDPISGHTALYWYRQSLGQGLEFLIYFQGNSAPDKSGLPSDRFSAERTGGSVSTLTIQRTQQEDSAVYLCASSSFTGKGYEQYFGPGTRLTVT.

The chain is built from TRBV5-5 and TRBJ1-1; tentatively, D is TRBD1 (6 bases). The CDR3 sequence is 13 residues long. The germline V gene encodes CDR1 SGHKS and CDR2 YYEKEE (reference sequence). With 4 bases removed from V and 3 bases from J, the gap between germline ends came to 10 bases. CDR3 sequence: CASSPYRDTEAFF. The CDR3, as DNA: TGTGCCAGCAGCCCTTACAGGGACACTGAAGCTTTCTTT. The complete variable domain, with remaining parts taken from reference TRBV5-5 and TRBJ1-1, reads DAGVTQSPTHLIKTRGQQVTLRCSPISGHKSVSWYQQVLGQGPQFIFQYYEKEERGRGNFPDRFSARQFPNYSSELNVNALLLGDSALYLCASSPYRDTEAFFGQGTRLTVV.

The genes are TRBV4-1 and TRBJ1-5; D unclear. Looked up from germline, CDR1 is MGHRA and CDR2 is YSYEKL. The CDR3 runs to 15 residues. V shed 1 base and J shed 2 bases, with 9 bases lying between them. The CDR3 loop reads CASSQGPAGNQPQHF. The CDR3 bases are TGCGCCAGCAGCCAAGGACCGGCGGGCAATCAGCCCCAGCATTTT.

The J gene is TRBJ2-7, the V gene TRBV30, with D maybe TRBD1 (5 bases). Germline V gives CDR1 GTSNPN, CDR2 SVGIG (reference sequence). The length of the CDR3 is 14 residues. Trimming left V 3 bases short and J 0 bases short, with 12 bases between. The CDR3 region has the DNA TGTGCCTGGAGCGCAGGGATAGGCTCCTACGAGCAGTACTTC. Amino acids: CAWSAGIGSYEQYF.

As to this clone: The same CDR3 is also encoded by other DNA sequences in this sample. V gene TRBV7-8 combines with J gene TRBJ1-2; 7 positions match TRBD1. The germline V gene has CDR1 SGHVS and CDR2 FQNEAQ. This CDR3 comprises 16 residues. Trimming took 1 base from V and 2 from J; bases not matched to a gene: 7. DNA of the CDR3: TGTGCCAGCAGCTTAGAGGGAGACAGGGCCAACTATGGCTACACCTTC. The encoded protein is CASSLEGDRANYGYTF.

The rearrangement joins TRBV5-6 to TRBJ2-1, with TRBD2 matching 9 bases. The CDR3 loop spans 13 amino acids. After removal of 2 bases from V and 9 bases from J, the junction contained 3 bases not matched to a gene. Germline CDR1 reads SGHDT; CDR2 reads YYEEEE. The DNA for the CDR3 is TGTGCCAGCAGCTTCGGCGGGGGGGGTGAGCAGTTCTTC. Protein: CASSFGGGGEQFF.